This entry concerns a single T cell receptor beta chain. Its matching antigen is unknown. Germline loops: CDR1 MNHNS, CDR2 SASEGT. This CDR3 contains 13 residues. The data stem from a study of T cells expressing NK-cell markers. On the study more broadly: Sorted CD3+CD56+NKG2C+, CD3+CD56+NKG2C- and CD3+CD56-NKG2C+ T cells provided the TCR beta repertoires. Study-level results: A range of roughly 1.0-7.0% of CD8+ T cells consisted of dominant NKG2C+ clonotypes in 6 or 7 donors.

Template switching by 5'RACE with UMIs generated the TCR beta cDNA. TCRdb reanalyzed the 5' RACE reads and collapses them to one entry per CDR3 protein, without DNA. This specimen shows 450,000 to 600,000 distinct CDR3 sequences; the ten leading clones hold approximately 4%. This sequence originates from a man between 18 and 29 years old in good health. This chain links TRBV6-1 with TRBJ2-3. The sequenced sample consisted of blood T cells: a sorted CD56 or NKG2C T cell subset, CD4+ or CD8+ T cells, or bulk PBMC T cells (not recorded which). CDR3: CASAQEPTDTQYF.